This TCR beta chain was identified in a study of circulating CD8 cells and anti-PD-1 response in melanoma. Study-wide background: Nivolumab was given intravenously at 3 mg/kg every 2 weeks. About 50% of the 13 melanoma patients received first-line anti-PD-1 therapy.

Each library started from roughly 16 ng of total RNA using the QIAseq Immune Repertoire TCR panel. TCRdb independently ran MiXCR on the reads; one entry per CDR3 protein. The table lists around 2,100 distinct CDR3 sequences, around 7.2% of them singletons. This clonotype is categorized as medium-sized. Its matching antigen is unknown. Live CD3+CD8+TCRalphabeta+ cells were sorted into four subsets by PD-1 and/or TIGIT. Study findings and constraints: At M1, fewer than 7% of TRB clonotypes appeared in multiple subsets.

This CDR3 region has 13 residues. Trimming cost V 5 bases and J 3 bases; bases outside gene matches: 2. Germline CDR1 reads SEHNR; CDR2 reads FQNEAQ (reference sequence). Sequencing was performed on CD8+ T cells from PBMCs, taken at baseline or after one month of anti-PD-1 therapy (not recorded which). The chain carries TRBV7-9 and TRBJ1-1; TRBD1 agrees at 8 bases. The sequence was obtained from a human donor with melanoma. CDR3 amino acids: CASSPTGDTEAFF. CDR3 coding DNA: TGTGCCAGCAGCCCGACAGGGGACACTGAAGCTTTCTTT.